There are a few counts of the clone carrying this TCR beta chain. The data stem from a study of blood T cell repertoires in COVID-19. Study context: Material from acute and convalescent COVID-19 was sourced from the United States, Italy and Spain. Sample material is recorded as cDNA or gDNA derived from T cells, B-cell-depleted T cells, or PBMCs.

Methods used by the authors: Amplification of reference gene primers provided the estimated nucleated cell counts. Only in-frame clones appear in the TCRdb table, and some are missing; sequencing was by immunoSEQ multiplex PCR. The V and J calls and clone size come from that table; D and trimming were worked out from the DNA. Of about 210,000 clones listed, 75% to 85% are singletons. The V end lost 3 bases, the J end lost 9 bases, and 12 bases lay between the germline ends. The CDR3 contains 14 residues. Germline loops: CDR1 LGHNA, CDR2 YNFKEQ. Sequenced sample: peripheral blood. This TCR was recovered from a human donor in a cohort sampled during active COVID-19. The V call is TRBV4-2, the J call TRBJ1-6; perhaps TRBD1 as D (6 bases). CDR3 amino acids: CASSQLQGPSPLHF. The DNA of the CDR3 is TGTGCCAGCAGCCAGTTACAGGGTCCTTCACCCCTCCACTTT.